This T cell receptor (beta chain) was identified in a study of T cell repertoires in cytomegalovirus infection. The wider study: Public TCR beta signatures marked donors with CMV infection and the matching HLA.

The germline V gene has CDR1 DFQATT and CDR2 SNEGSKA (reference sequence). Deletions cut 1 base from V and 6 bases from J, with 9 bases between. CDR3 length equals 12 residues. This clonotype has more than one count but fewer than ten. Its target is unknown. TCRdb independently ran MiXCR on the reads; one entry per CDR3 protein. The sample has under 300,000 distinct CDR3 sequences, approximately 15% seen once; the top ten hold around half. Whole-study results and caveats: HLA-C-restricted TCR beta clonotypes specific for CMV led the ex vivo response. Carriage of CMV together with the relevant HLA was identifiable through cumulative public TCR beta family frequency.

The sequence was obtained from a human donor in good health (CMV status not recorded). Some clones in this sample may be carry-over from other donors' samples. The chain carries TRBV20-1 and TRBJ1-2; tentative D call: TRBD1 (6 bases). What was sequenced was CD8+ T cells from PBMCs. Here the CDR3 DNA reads TGCAGTGCTAGAGGAGGGGGGGATGGCTACACCTTC. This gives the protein CSARGGGDGYTF.